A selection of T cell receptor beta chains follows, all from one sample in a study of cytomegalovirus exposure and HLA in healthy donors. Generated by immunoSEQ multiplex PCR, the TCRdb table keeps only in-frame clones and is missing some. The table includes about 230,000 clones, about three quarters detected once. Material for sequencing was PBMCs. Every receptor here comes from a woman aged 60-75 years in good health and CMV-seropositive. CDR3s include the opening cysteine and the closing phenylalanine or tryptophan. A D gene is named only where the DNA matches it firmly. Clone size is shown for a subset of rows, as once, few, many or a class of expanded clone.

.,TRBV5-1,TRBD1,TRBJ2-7,CASSGTAEGYEQYF,TGCGCCAGCAGCGGGACAGCCGAGGGTTACGAGCAGTACTTC
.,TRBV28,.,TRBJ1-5,CASSLRWSNQPQHF,TGTGCCAGCAGTTTGCGTTGGAGCAATCAGCCCCAGCATTTT
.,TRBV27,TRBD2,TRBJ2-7,CASSLRGSGNEQYF,TGTGCCAGCAGTTTAAGAGGGAGCGGGAACGAGCAGTACTTC
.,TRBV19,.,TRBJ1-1,CASRATGTEAFF,TGTGCCAGTAGGGCCACGGGGACTGAAGCTTTCTTT
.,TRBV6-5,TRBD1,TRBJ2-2,CASSRTGLNTGELFF,TGTGCCAGCAGCCGGACAGGGCTGAACACCGGGGAGCTGTTTTTT
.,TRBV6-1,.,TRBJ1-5,CASSEAPRGGDQPQHF,TGTGCCAGCAGTGAAGCCCCCAGGGGCGGTGATCAGCCCCAGCATTTT
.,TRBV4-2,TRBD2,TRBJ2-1,CASSQDFLAGGNEQFF,TGTGCCAGCAGCCAAGATTTTCTAGCGGGAGGTAATGAGCAGTTCTTC
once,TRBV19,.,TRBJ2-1,CASRRERTYNEQFF,TGTGCCAGTAGAAGGGAGAGAACATACAATGAGCAGTTCTTC
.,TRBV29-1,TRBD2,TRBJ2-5,CSGTGTSGLEGETQYF,TGCAGCGGTACCGGGACTAGCGGCCTTGAGGGGGAGACCCAGTACTTC
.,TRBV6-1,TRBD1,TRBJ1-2,CASSERGQTGGYTF,TGTGCCAGCAGTGAGAGGGGGCAGACGGGGGGCTACACCTTC
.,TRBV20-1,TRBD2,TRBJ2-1,CSGGGRNEQFF,TGCAGTGGTGGCGGGAGGAATGAGCAGTTCTTC
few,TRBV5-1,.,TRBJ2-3,CASTRLSSTDTQYF,TGCGCCAGCACCAGACTATCAAGCACAGATACGCAGTATTTT
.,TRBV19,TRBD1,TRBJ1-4,CASSIGQGTKLFF,TGTGCCAGTAGTATAGGACAGGGCACAAAACTGTTTTTT
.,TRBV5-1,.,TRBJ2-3,CASSLAQGADTQYF,TGCGCCAGCAGCTTGGCCCAGGGCGCAGATACGCAGTATTTT
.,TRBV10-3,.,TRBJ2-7,CAISGGTASSYEQYF,TGTGCCATCAGTGGCGGGACGGCGAGCTCCTACGAGCAGTACTTC
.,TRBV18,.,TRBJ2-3,CASSPGLAFTDTQYF,TGTGCCAGCTCACCTGGACTGGCCTTCACAGATACGCAGTATTTT
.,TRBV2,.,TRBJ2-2,CASSQQNTGELFF,TGTGCCAGCAGTCAACAGAACACCGGGGAGCTGTTTTTT
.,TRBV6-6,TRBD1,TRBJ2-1,CASSFGQGAYNEQFF,TGTGCCAGCAGTTTCGGACAGGGGGCCTACAATGAGCAGTTCTTC
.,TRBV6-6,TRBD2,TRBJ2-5,CASYTGLAGVSKQYF,TGTGCCAGCTACACAGGACTAGCGGGAGTGTCTAAGCAGTACTTC
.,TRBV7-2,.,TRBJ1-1,CASSLQVGGTEAFF,TGTGCCAGCAGCCTACAGGTGGGGGGCACTGAAGCTTTCTTT
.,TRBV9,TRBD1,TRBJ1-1,CASSVAGTGFHGTEAFF,TGTGCCAGCAGCGTAGCCGGGACAGGGTTTCACGGGACTGAAGCTTTCTTT
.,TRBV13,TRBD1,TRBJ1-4,CASSARDRGEKLFF,TGTGCCAGCAGCGCGCGGGACAGGGGAGAAAAACTGTTTTTT
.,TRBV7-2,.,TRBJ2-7,CASSPGQYSYEQYF,TGTGCCAGCAGCCCAGGACAGTACTCCTACGAGCAGTACTTC
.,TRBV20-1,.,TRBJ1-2,CSAMGNGYTF,TGCAGTGCTATGGGCAATGGCTACACCTTC
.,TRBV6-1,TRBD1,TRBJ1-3,CASGGQRGNTIYF,TGTGCCAGCGGGGGACAGAGGGGAAACACCATATATTTT
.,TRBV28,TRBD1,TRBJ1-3,CASRKTGAGNTIYF,TGTGCCAGCAGGAAGACAGGGGCCGGAAACACCATATATTTT
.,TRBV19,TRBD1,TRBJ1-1,CASSVQGAFTEAFF,TGTGCCAGTAGTGTACAGGGGGCGTTCACTGAAGCTTTCTTT
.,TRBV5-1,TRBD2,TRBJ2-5,CASSSMGGPQETQYF,TGCGCCAGCAGCTCAATGGGAGGGCCCCAAGAGACCCAGTACTTC
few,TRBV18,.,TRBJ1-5,CASSPRDGDQPQHF,TGTGCCAGCTCGCCCCGAGACGGAGATCAGCCCCAGCATTTT
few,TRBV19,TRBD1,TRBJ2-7,CASSIRDRAYEQYF,TGTGCCAGTAGTATAAGGGACAGGGCCTACGAGCAGTACTTC
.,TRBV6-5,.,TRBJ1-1,CASRLGRNTEAFF,TGTGCCAGCAGGCTGGGGAGAAACACTGAAGCTTTCTTT
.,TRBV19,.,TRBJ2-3,CASSIAPGHITDTQYF,TGTGCCAGTAGTATAGCCCCGGGACACATCACAGATACGCAGTATTTT
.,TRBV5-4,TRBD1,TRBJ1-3,CASSLVGGGNTIYF,TGTGCCAGCAGCTTGGTAGGGGGCGGAAACACCATATATTTT
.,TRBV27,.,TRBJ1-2,CASSLDRGSSGYTF,TGTGCCAGCAGTTTAGATCGGGGGAGTTCTGGCTACACCTTC
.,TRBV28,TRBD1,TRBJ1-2,CASSLIGGGQDNYGYTF,TGTGCCAGCAGTTTAATAGGGGGCGGGCAGGATAACTATGGCTACACCTTC
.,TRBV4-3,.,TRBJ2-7,CASPFDYSYEQYF,TGCGCCAGCCCCTTTGACTACTCCTACGAGCAGTACTTC
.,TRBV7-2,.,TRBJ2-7,CASSLQGPLFYEQYF,TGTGCCAGCAGCTTACAGGGGCCTCTTTTCTACGAGCAGTACTTC
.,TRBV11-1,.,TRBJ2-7,CASSFDLTYEQYF,TGTGCCAGCAGTTTCGACTTAACCTACGAGCAGTACTTC
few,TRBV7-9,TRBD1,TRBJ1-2,CAREPGQGALNYGYTF,TGTGCCAGAGAACCGGGACAGGGAGCTTTGAACTATGGCTACACCTTC
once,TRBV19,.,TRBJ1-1,CASRGQLNTEAFF,TGTGCCAGTAGGGGACAACTGAACACTGAAGCTTTCTTT
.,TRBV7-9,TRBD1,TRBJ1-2,CSSSFNRDRSNYGYTF,TGTTCCAGCAGCTTTAACCGGGACAGGTCTAACTATGGCTACACCTTC
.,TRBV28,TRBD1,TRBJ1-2,CASSPPGQKTYGYTF,TGTGCCAGCAGTCCCCCGGGACAGAAGACCTATGGCTACACCTTC
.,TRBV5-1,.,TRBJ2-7,CASSLTAGNPYEQYF,TGCGCCAGCAGCTTGACGGCAGGGAACCCCTACGAGCAGTACTTC
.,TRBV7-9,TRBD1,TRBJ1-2,CASSLYTGGDGYTF,TGTGCCAGCAGCTTATACACAGGGGGCGATGGCTACACCTTC
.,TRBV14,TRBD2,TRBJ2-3,CASSHLRASGRAADTQYF,TGTGCCAGCAGCCATCTTAGGGCTAGCGGGAGGGCTGCAGATACGCAGTATTTT
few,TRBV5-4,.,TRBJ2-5,CASSPNHSGEETQYF,TGTGCCAGCAGCCCGAACCACAGCGGTGAAGAGACCCAGTACTTC
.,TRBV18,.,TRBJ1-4,CASSPGAGLNEKLFF,TGTGCCAGCTCACCGGGCGCAGGGCTGAATGAAAAACTGTTTTTT
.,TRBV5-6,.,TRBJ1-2,CASQGISEAYGYTF,TGTGCCAGCCAAGGGATTTCGGAGGCCTATGGCTACACCTTC
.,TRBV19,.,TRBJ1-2,CASSPDSAGLGYTF,TGTGCCAGTAGTCCCGACAGCGCCGGTCTAGGCTACACCTTC
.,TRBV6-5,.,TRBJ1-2,CASGPQQGYYGYTF,TGTGCCAGCGGCCCCCAACAGGGCTACTATGGCTACACCTTC
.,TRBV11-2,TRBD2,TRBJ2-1,CASSLASGKSYNEQFF,TGTGCCAGCAGCTTGGCTAGCGGGAAGTCCTACAATGAGCAGTTCTTC
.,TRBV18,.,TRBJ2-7,CASSPSKHEQYF,TGTGCCAGCTCACCAAGTAAGCACGAGCAGTACTTC
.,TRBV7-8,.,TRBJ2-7,CASSPDYEQYF,TGTGCCAGCAGCCCAGACTACGAGCAGTACTTC
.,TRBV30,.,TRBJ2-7,CAWSAGSPYEQYF,TGTGCCTGGAGTGCAGGTAGTCCCTACGAGCAGTACTTC
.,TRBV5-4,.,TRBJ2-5,CASSLRLGGQETQYF,TGTGCCAGCAGCTTGCGGTTAGGGGGTCAAGAGACCCAGTACTTC
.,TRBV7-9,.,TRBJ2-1,CASSLGSNSYNEQFF,TGTGCCAGCAGCTTAGGGTCTAACTCCTACAATGAGCAGTTCTTC
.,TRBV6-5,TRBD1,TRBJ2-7,CASSDRGRSYEQYF,TGTGCCAGCAGTGACAGGGGGCGCTCCTACGAGCAGTACTTC
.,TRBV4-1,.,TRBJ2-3,CASSHQQGPTDTQYF,TGCGCCAGCAGCCACCAACAGGGTCCCACAGATACGCAGTATTTT
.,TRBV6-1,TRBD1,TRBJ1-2,CASSERSTGGIIYGYTF,TGTGCCAGCAGTGAAAGGTCGACAGGGGGCATTATCTATGGCTACACCTTC